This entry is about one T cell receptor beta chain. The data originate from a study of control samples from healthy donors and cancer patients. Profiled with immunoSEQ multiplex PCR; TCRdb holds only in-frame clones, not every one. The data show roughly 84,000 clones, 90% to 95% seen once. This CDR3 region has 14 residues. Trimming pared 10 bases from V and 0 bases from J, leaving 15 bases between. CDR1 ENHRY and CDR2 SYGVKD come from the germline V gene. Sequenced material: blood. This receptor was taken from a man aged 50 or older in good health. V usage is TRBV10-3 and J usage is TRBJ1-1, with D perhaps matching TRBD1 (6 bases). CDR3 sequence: CATISGDMNTEAFF. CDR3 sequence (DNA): TGTGCCACTATCTCCGGGGACATGAACACTGAAGCTTTCTTT.